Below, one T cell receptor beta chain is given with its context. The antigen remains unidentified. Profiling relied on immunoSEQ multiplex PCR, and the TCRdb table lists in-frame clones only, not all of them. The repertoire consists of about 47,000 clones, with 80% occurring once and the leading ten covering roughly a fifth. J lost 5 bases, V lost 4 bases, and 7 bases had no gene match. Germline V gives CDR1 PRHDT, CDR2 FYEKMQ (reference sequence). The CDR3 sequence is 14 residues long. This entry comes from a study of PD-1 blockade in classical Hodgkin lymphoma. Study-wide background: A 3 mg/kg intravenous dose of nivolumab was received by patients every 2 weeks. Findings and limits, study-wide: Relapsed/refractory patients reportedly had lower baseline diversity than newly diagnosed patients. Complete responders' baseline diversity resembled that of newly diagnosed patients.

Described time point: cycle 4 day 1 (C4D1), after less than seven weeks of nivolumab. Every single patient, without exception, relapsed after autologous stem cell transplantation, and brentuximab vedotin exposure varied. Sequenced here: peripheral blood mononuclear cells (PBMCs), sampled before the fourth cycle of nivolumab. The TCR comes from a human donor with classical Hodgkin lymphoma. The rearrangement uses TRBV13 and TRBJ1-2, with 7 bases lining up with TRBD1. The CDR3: CASSYGTVAYGYTF. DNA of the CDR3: TGTGCCAGCAGCTATGGGACAGTCGCTTATGGCTACACCTTC.